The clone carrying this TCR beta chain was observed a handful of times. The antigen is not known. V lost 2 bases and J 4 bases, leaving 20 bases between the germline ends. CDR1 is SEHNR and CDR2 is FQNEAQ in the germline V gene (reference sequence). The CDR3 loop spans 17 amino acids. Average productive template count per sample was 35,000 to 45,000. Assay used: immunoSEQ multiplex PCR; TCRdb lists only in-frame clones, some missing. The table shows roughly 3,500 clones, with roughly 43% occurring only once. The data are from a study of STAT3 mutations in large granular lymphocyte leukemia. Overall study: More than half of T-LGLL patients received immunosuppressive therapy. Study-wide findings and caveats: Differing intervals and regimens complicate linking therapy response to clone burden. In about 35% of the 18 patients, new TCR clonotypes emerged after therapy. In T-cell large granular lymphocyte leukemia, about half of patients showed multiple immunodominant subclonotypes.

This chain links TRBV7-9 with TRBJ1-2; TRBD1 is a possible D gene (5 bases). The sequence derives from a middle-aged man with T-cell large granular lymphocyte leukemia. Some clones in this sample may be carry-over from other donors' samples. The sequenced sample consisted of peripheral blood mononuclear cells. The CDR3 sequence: CASSLMRGRPPFYGYTF. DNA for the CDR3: TGTGCCAGCAGCTTAATGCGGGGCAGGCCTCCGTTCTATGGCTACACCTTC.